These 7 T cell receptor beta chains share one sample of origin, sequenced in a study of cytomegalovirus exposure and HLA in healthy donors. Primers: 60 Vbeta forward and 13 Jbeta reverse. Sequenced by immunoSEQ multiplex PCR; TCRdb stores in-frame clones only, minus some. The sample records around 210,000 clones, around 77% being singletons. Material: PBMCs. The receptors come from a woman aged 25 to 39 in good health and CMV-seronegative.

Regarding this clone: Different DNA sequences within this sample yield the same CDR3. The V and J genes are TRBV29-1 and TRBJ1-1; D is perhaps TRBD1 (5 bases). Trimming shortened V by 0 bases and J by 3 bases, and 14 bases separated the two germline ends. The CDR3 loop spans 15 amino acids. From germline, CDR1 is SQVTM and CDR2 ANQGSEA. CDR3 region: CSVEDHGGFDTEAFF. In DNA, the CDR3 is TGCAGCGTTGAAGATCACGGGGGGTTTGACACTGAAGCTTTCTTT. Based on the CDR3 plus reference TRBV29-1 and TRBJ1-1, the full variable domain is SAVISQKPSRDICQRGTSLTIQCQVDSQVTMMFWYRQQPGQSLTLIATANQGSEATYESGFVIDKFPISRPNLTFSTLTVSNMSPEDSSIYLCSVEDHGGFDTEAFFGQGTRLTVV.

The rearrangement uses TRBV28 and TRBJ2-7; 8 bases line up with TRBD2. This CDR3 spans 14 amino acids. The J segment lost 4 bases and the V segment lost 3 bases, leaving 5 bases of the junction unmatched. Germline CDR1 and CDR2: MDHEN and SYDVKM. The chain's CDR3 is CASSFLAGKYEQYF. The CDR3 nucleotides read TGTGCCAGCAGTTTTCTAGCGGGCAAGTACGAGCAGTACTTC.

V is TRBV4-1 and J is TRBJ2-5; 11 bases are shared with TRBD2. Germline assignment: CDR1 MGHRA and CDR2 YSYEKL. This CDR3 is 17 amino acids long. J gave up 2 bases and V 0 bases, and 5 bases lay outside the gene matches. CDR3 DNA sequence: TGCGCCAGCAGCCAAGATGAGTGGACTAGCGGGCAAGAGACCCAGTACTTC. Translating it yields CASSQDEWTSGQETQYF.

The chain combines TRBV2 with TRBJ1-2; 9 bases map to TRBD1. The CDR3 totals 17 residues. Germline V gene data show CDR1 as SNHLY and CDR2 as FYNNEI. Losses at the gene ends were 8 bases for V and 0 bases for J; bases not matched to a gene: 13. The CDR3 spells CASQAPDRGRANYGYTF. The DNA of the CDR3 is TGTGCCAGCCAAGCCCCGGACAGGGGCCGAGCTAACTATGGCTACACCTTC.

Points on this clone: The junction departs from the called germline gene at one end, perhaps through a read error. The V and J genes are TRBV28 and TRBJ2-5; 7 positions match TRBD2. The CDR3 extends over 14 amino acids. In germline, CDR1 is MDHEN, CDR2 SYDVKM. The CDR3 region is CASSSGLVRETRYF. The CDR3, as DNA: TGTGCCAGCAGTTCAGGACTAGTTAGGGAGACCCGGTACTTC.

The chain uses TRBV2 and TRBJ1-4; D not certain. The CDR3 loop spans 13 amino acids. V was cut by 6 bases and J by 3 bases, with 8 bases left in between. In germline, CDR1 is SNHLY, CDR2 FYNNEI. The CDR3 loop is CASRTEANEKLFF. The CDR3 DNA follows: TGTGCCAGCAGGACCGAGGCTAATGAAAAACTGTTTTTT.

J is TRBJ1-2 and V is TRBV28; 9 nucleotides agree with TRBD1. Germline lookup yields CDR1 MDHEN and CDR2 SYDVKM. The CDR3 has 16 amino acids. The J segment lost 7 bases and the V segment lost 6 bases, leaving 15 bases of the junction unmatched. The DNA of the CDR3 is TGTGCCAGCAGCCTAACGACCGGGACAGGGTACGGTGGCTACACCTTC. Protein: CASSLTTGTGYGGYTF.